The 23 T cell receptor beta chains presented below share a single source sample, sequenced in a study of blood T cell repertoires in COVID-19. Only in-frame clones appear in the TCRdb table, and some are missing; sequencing was by immunoSEQ multiplex PCR. The sample includes fewer than 300,000 clones, around 85% seen only once; the top ten take approximately 4.2%. The sequenced material came from PBMCs or T cells enriched from blood (not recorded which). The receptors were gathered from a woman aged 25 to 39 who had recovered from COVID-19.

The V call is TRBV24-1, the J call TRBJ1-2; 8 nucleotides agree with TRBD1. Germline V lookup: CDR1 KGHDR, CDR2 SFDVKD. V shed 2 bases and J 3 bases; nucleotides not matched to a gene: 7. The CDR3 length is 16 residues. CDR3 bases: TGTGCCACCAGTGATTCTACAGGGGGTAGGGACTATGGCTACACCTTC. Amino acid sequence: CATSDSTGGRDYGYTF.

CDR3 DNA: TGTGCCAGCAGTTTAGCACAGGGGGCGAAGAACACTGAAGCTTTCTTT. It translates to CASSLAQGAKNTEAFF. The V gene is TRBV28, the J gene TRBJ1-1, with 9 positions matching TRBD1. V was pared by 2 bases and J by 1 base, with 5 bases of the junction left unmatched. Germline CDR1 and CDR2: MDHEN and SYDVKM. The CDR3 loop spans 16 amino acids. Variable domain in full (rest from reference TRBV28 and TRBJ1-1): DVKVTQSSRYLVKRTGEKVFLECVQDMDHENMFWYRQDPGLGLRLIYFSYDVKMKEKGDIPEGYSVSREKKERFSLILESASTNQTSMYLCASSLAQGAKNTEAFFGQGTRLTVV.

The chain combines TRBV5-1 with TRBJ2-7, with D maybe TRBD2 (7 bases). V lost 2 bases and J lost 0, with 9 bases in between. The germline gives CDR1 SGHRS, CDR2 YFSETQ. This CDR3 has 14 residues. CDR3 loop: CASSLGGASYEQYF. As DNA, the CDR3 is TGCGCCAGCAGCTTAGGGGGGGCCTCCTACGAGCAGTACTTC.

Concerning this clone: The junction differs from germline at one of its ends, possibly a read error. This rearrangement joins TRBV5-1 to TRBJ2-2, with D possibly matching TRBD2 (7 bases). The CDR3 has 15 residues. The germline gives CDR1 SGHRS, CDR2 YFSETQ. CDR3 DNA: TGCGCCAGCAGCTTGGTTGCGGGGGCCACCGGGGAACTGTTTTTT. It yields the protein CASSLVAGATGELFF.

The V gene is TRBV24-1, the J gene TRBJ1-4, with a weak D call TRBD1 (6 bases). Germline V gives CDR1 KGHDR, CDR2 SFDVKD. V was pared by 6 bases and J by 8 bases, with 12 bases between. The CDR3 runs 13 residues. CDR3 protein: CATSSAGTEKLFF. The DNA for the CDR3 is TGTGCCACCAGTTCTGCCGGGACAGAAAAACTGTTTTTT.

J is TRBJ2-1 and V is TRBV7-2; D might be TRBD2 (6 bases). V shed 4 bases and J shed 8 bases, with 24 bases lying between them. The CDR3 has 17 amino acids. The germline V gene encodes CDR1 SGHTA and CDR2 FQGNSA. The CDR3 sequence is CASSSMRSHRERDEQFF. CDR3 nucleotides: TGTGCCAGCAGCTCTATGAGATCCCACCGGGAGAGGGATGAGCAGTTCTTC.

V and J are TRBV7-9 and TRBJ2-2; 11 bases are shared with TRBD2. Germline CDR1 SEHNR, CDR2 FQNEAQ (reference sequence). The ends lost 5 bases at V and 2 bases at J; junction bases unmatched: 10. The CDR3 contains 18 residues. This CDR3 is CASSPRGLAGINTGELFF. The CDR3 coding sequence is TGTGCCAGCAGCCCAAGAGGACTAGCGGGTATTAACACCGGGGAGCTGTTTTTT.

The chain combines TRBV10-1 with TRBJ1-5; no clear D. This CDR3 is 12 amino acids long. Germline V CDR1 and CDR2: WNHNN, SYGVQD (reference sequence). V was shortened by 0 bases and J by 5 bases, with 2 bases between the two germline ends. CDR3 sequence reads: CASSESDQPQHF. CDR3 bases: TGCGCCAGCAGTGAGTCCGATCAGCCCCAGCATTTT.

This clone was seen more than once but under ten times. The V call is TRBV3-1 (or the pseudogene TRBV3-2), the J call TRBJ1-1; a weak D match, TRBD1 (6 bases). This CDR3 spans 13 amino acids. Germline V CDR1 and CDR2: LGHDT, YNNKEL (reference sequence). V was clipped by 8 bases and J by 2 bases, with 12 bases between them. CDR3 bases: TGTGCCAGCGTTTTACAGGGAAACACTGAAGCTTTCTTT. It yields the protein CASVLQGNTEAFF.

The gene calls are TRBV19 and TRBJ1-4; D ambiguous. Trimming shortened V by 3 bases and J by 4 bases, and 12 bases separated the two germline ends. The CDR3 has 15 amino acids. The V gene's germline CDR1 is LNHDA and CDR2 SQIVND (reference sequence). The CDR3 DNA reads as TGTGCCAGTAGTATTCGCGGCAGTCGTAATGAAAAACTGTTTTTT. Encoded protein: CASSIRGSRNEKLFF. Combining the CDR3 with reference TRBV19 and TRBJ1-4 gives the whole variable domain DGGITQSPKYLFRKEGQNVTLSCEQNLNHDAMYWYRQDPGQGLRLIYYSQIVNDFQKGDIAEGYSVSREKKESFPLTVTSAQKNPTAFYLCASSIRGSRNEKLFFGSGTQLSVL.

This clone occurred once. The V gene is TRBV7-9, the J gene TRBJ1-5; 7 bases align to TRBD1. The CDR3 length is 17 residues. Germline values: CDR1 SEHNR, CDR2 FQNEAQ (reference sequence). With V trimmed by 1 base and J by 1 base, 7 bases remained unmatched. CDR3 nucleotides: TGTGCCAGCAGCTTAGGGGACAGAGGGGGGAGCAATCAGCCCCAGCATTTT. Protein product: CASSLGDRGGSNQPQHF.

A few counts support this clone. One end of the junction does not line up with germline, which may come from a read error. The chain has TRBV28 and TRBJ2-7; D perhaps matches TRBD1 (6 bases). The CDR3 has 9 residues. CDR1 is MDHEN and CDR2 is SYDVKM in the germline V gene. The CDR3 DNA reads as TGCCCGCGCATACAGGGTAATGTCTTC. The encoded protein is CPRIQGNVF. Supplemented by reference TRBV28 and TRBJ2-7, the full variable domain reads DVKVTQSSRYLVKRTGEKVFLECVQDMDHENMFWYRQDPGLGLRLIYFSYDVKMKEKGDIPEGYSVSREKKERFSLILESASTNQTSMYLCPRIQGNVFGPGTRLTVT.

The chain's CDR3 is CSVDGRLAGHEQFF. CDR3 DNA sequence: TGCAGCGTTGATGGTAGACTAGCGGGGCATGAGCAGTTCTTC. The chain is built from TRBV29-1 and TRBJ2-1; 11 bases match TRBD2. The ends lost 3 bases at V and 8 bases at J; junction bases unmatched: 6. The CDR3 has 14 residues. CDR1 and CDR2 (germline): SQVTM, ANQGSEA.

J is TRBJ2-3 and V is TRBV28, with 9 bases lining up with TRBD1. CDR3 length: 15 residues. Germline CDR1 MDHEN, CDR2 SYDVKM. Trimming removed 3 bases from V and 6 bases from J; junction bases left unmatched: 7. In DNA form, the CDR3 reads TGTGCCAGCAGTTTGTCGGGACAGGGAGCCGATACGCAGTATTTT. Translating gives CASSLSGQGADTQYF.

CDR3 sequence: CASSPDFFRDQPQHF. Written as DNA, the CDR3 is TGTGCCAGCAGTCCGGATTTCTTCCGGGATCAGCCCCAGCATTTT. The V gene is TRBV28, the J gene TRBJ1-5; D call uncertain. With 5 bases removed from V and 5 bases from J, the gap between germline ends came to 16 bases. The CDR3 runs 15 residues. Germline assignment: CDR1 MDHEN and CDR2 SYDVKM.

The V and J genes are TRBV4-1 and TRBJ1-1; maybe TRBD1 (6 bases). The CDR3 runs 16 residues. In germline, CDR1 is MGHRA, CDR2 YSYEKL. Trimming shortened V by 1 base and J by 0 bases, and 12 bases separated the two germline ends. CDR3 protein: CASSQGLGALNTEAFF. The DNA for the CDR3 is TGCGCCAGCAGCCAAGGATTGGGGGCCCTGAACACTGAAGCTTTCTTT.

This chain connects TRBV6-5 to TRBJ1-2, with unresolved D. V lost 7 bases and J lost 4, with 19 bases in between. The CDR3 length is 15 residues. Germline CDR1 reads MNHEY; CDR2 reads SVGAGI. The CDR3 protein is CASIPLPRAGYGYTF. The CDR3 coding sequence is TGTGCCAGCATCCCTTTACCGAGGGCCGGCTATGGCTACACCTTC.

The sample holds one count of this clone. The V and J genes are TRBV2 and TRBJ1-5, with D possibly TRBD1 on 5 matching bases. The CDR3 has 15 amino acids. Germline assignment: CDR1 SNHLY and CDR2 FYNNEI. With 6 bases removed from V and 0 bases from J, the gap between germline ends came to 12 bases. The CDR3: CASRLQDNSNQPQHF. The CDR3, as DNA: TGTGCCAGCAGGTTACAGGACAATAGCAATCAGCCCCAGCATTTT.

This clone has just one count. The V and J genes are TRBV28 and TRBJ2-1; 11 bases match TRBD2. J gave up 5 bases and V 6 bases, and 3 bases lay outside the gene matches. This CDR3 is 14 amino acids long. The V gene's germline CDR1 is MDHEN and CDR2 SYDVKM. The DNA for the CDR3 is TGTGCCAGCAGACTAGCGGGAGACCACAATGAGCAGTTCTTC. As protein: CASRLAGDHNEQFF.

The genes are TRBV24-1 and TRBJ2-2, with a weak D call TRBD2 (6 bases). CDR3 length equals 14 residues. V lost 3 bases and J 3 bases, leaving 7 bases between the germline ends. Germline V lookup: CDR1 KGHDR, CDR2 SFDVKD. CDR3 region: CATSDGGYTGELFF. In nucleotides, the CDR3 is TGTGCCACCAGTGATGGAGGGTACACCGGGGAGCTGTTTTTT.

The chain employs TRBV6-5 and TRBJ1-3; D unresolved. This CDR3 spans 16 amino acids. The V gene's germline CDR1 is MNHEY and CDR2 SVGAGI. V lost 0 bases to trimming and J lost 0 bases, with 9 bases between them. The CDR3 region is CASSYSRSGSGNTIYF. In DNA, the CDR3 is TGTGCCAGCAGTTACTCGAGGTCGGGCTCTGGAAACACCATATATTTT.

The rearrangement joins TRBV6-6 to TRBJ1-5, with 9 bases aligning to TRBD1. V was clipped by 5 bases and J by 7 bases; unmatched bases: 6. The germline V gene encodes CDR1 MNHNY and CDR2 SVGAGI (reference sequence). The CDR3 runs to 14 residues. This CDR3 is CASSATGGNQPQHF. CDR3 bases: TGTGCCAGCAGTGCGACAGGGGGAAACCAGCCCCAGCATTTT.

The count of this clone is one. This sequence joins TRBV11-2 and TRBJ1-2, with 8 bases identical to TRBD1. The CDR3 sequence is 12 residues long. CDR1 is SGHAT and CDR2 is FQNNGV in the germline V gene. Losses at the gene ends were 2 bases for V and 8 bases for J; bases not matched to a gene: 1. CDR3 protein: CASSLRQGGYTF. The CDR3 DNA follows: TGTGCCAGCAGCTTACGACAGGGGGGCTACACCTTC.